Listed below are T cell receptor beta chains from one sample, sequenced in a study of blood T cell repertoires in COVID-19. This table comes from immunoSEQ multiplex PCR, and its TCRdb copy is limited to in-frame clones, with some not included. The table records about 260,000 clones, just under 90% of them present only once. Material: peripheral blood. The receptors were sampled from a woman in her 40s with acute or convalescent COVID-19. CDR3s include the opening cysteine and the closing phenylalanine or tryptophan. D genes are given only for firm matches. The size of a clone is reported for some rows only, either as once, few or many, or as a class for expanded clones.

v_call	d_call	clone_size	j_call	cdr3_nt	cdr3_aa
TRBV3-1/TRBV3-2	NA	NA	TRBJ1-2	TGTGCCAGCAGCCGAGGTTATGGCTACACCTTC	CASSRGYGYTF
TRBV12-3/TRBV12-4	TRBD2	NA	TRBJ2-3	TGTGCCAGCAGCCACGCGGGGGGGCATACGCAGTATTTT	CASSHAGGHTQYF
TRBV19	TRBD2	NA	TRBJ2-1	TGTGCCAGTCGAGGTAGCGGGGGCTCATACAATGAGCAGTTCTTC	CASRGSGGSYNEQFF
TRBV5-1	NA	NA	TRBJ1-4	TGCGCCAGCAGCCCCAGGACATCGCAGAATGAAAAACTGTTTTTT	CASSPRTSQNEKLFF
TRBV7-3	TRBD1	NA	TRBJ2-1	TGTGCCAGCAGCTTAGGACAGGGGACCCACAATGAGCAGTTCTTC	CASSLGQGTHNEQFF
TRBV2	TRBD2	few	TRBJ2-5	TGTGCCAGCAACGGACTAGCGGGGTTGTATGAGACCCAGTACTTC	CASNGLAGLYETQYF
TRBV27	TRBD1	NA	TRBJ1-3	TGTGCCAGCAGGGGACAGGGGAGCTCTGGAAACACCATATATTTT	CASRGQGSSGNTIYF
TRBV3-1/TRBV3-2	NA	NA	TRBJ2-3	TGTGCCAGCAGCCGACAAGGCTCAGGACAGTGGAACACAGATACGCAGTATTTT	CASSRQGSGQWNTDTQYF
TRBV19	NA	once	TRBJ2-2	TGTGCCAGTAGTAACACACCGAACACCGGGGAGCTGTTTTTT	CASSNTPNTGELFF
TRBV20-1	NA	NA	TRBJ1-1	TGCAGTGCTAGTATCAGTACCGTTTATTTT	CSASISTVYF
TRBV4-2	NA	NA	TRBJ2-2	TGTGCCAGCAGCCAAGATCAGGGGTCTATAGCCGGGGAGCTGTTTTTT	CASSQDQGSIAGELFF
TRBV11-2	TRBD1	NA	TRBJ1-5	TGTGCCAGCAGCAAGGGACAGTCGGGTCAGCCCCAGCATTTT	CASSKGQSGQPQHF
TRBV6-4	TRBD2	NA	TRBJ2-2	TGTGCCAGCAGAGGACTAGCGGGGTCCACCGGGGAGCTGTTTTTT	CASRGLAGSTGELFF
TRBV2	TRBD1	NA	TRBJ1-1	TGTGCCAGCAGTGAAAAGGGACAGGGGAGGAACACTGAAGCTTTCTTT	CASSEKGQGRNTEAFF
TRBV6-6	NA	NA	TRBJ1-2	TGTGCCAGCAGTTACACCCACAGGGATCCATTACTCTTC	CASSYTHRDPLLF
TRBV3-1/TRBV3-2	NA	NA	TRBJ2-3	TGTGCCAGCAGCCAAGAGGGACTCTTTTCTAGCACAGATACGCAGTATTTT	CASSQEGLFSSTDTQYF
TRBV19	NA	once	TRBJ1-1	TGTGCCAGTAGTATCCGAACCGGGGGGACTGAAGCTTTCTTT	CASSIRTGGTEAFF
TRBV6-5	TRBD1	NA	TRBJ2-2	TGTGCCAGCAGTTACACCACAGGGGGGACCGGGGAGCTGTTTTTT	CASSYTTGGTGELFF
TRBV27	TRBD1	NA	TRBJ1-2	TGTGCCAGCAGTGTGTACCGGGACAGGCCTGATGGCTACACCTTC	CASSVYRDRPDGYTF
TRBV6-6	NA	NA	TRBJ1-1	TGTGCCAGCACCCCCCCAGGGCAGCGGAACACTGAAGCTTTCTTT	CASTPPGQRNTEAFF
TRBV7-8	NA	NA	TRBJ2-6	TGTGCCAGCAGCTTCCTACTCCAGGGGCCTTGGGGGGCCAACGTCCTGACTTTC	CASSFLLQGPWGANVLTF
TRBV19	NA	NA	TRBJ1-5	TGTGCCAGTACCTCTTCCTTTCAGCCCCAGCATTTT	CASTSSFQPQHF
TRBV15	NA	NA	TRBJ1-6	TGTGCCACCAGCTCCGGGGGAGGGTCACCCCTCCACTTT	CATSSGGGSPLHF
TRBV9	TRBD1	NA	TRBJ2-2	TGTGCCAGCAGCGCAACGGGACAGGGGGAGACCGGGGAGCTGTTTTTT	CASSATGQGETGELFF
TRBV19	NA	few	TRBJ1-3	TGTGCCAGTAGTATTCCCAGGGGAAACACCATATATTTT	CASSIPRGNTIYF
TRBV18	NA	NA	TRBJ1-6	TGTGCCAGCTCACCGGAGACAGCGTACTCCTATAATTCACCCCTCCACTTT	CASSPETAYSYNSPLHF